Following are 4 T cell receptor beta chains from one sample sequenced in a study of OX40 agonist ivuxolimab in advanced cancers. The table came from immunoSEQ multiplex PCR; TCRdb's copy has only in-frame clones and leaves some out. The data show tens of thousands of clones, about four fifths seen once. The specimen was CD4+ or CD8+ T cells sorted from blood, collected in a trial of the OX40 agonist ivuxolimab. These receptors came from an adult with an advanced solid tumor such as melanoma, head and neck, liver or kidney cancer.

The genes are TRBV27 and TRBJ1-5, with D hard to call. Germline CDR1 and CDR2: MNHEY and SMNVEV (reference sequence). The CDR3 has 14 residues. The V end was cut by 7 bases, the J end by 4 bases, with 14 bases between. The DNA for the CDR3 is TGTGCCAGCAACCCTTCCGGGTCTAATCAGCCCCAGCATTTT. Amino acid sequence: CASNPSGSNQPQHF.

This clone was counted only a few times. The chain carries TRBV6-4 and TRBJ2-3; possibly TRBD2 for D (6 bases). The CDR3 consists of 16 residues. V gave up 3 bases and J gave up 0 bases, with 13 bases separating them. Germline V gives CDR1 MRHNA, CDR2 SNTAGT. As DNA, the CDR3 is TGTGCCAGCAGTGAATTAGCGGATACTAGCACAGATACGCAGTATTTT. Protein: CASSELADTSTDTQYF.

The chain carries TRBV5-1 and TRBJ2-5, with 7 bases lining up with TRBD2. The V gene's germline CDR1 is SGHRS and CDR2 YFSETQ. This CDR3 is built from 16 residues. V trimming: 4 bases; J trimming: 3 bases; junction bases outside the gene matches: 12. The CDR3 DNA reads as TGCGCCAGCAGCCCAACGCCCGGGGGGTTTAAAGAGACCCAGTACTTC. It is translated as CASSPTPGGFKETQYF.

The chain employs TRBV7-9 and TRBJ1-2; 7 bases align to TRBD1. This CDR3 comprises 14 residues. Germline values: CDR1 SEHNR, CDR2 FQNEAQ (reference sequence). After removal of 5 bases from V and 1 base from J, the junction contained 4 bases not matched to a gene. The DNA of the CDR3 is TGTGCCAGCAGCGTCTGGGACAGTAACTATGGCTACACCTTC. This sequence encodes CASSVWDSNYGYTF.